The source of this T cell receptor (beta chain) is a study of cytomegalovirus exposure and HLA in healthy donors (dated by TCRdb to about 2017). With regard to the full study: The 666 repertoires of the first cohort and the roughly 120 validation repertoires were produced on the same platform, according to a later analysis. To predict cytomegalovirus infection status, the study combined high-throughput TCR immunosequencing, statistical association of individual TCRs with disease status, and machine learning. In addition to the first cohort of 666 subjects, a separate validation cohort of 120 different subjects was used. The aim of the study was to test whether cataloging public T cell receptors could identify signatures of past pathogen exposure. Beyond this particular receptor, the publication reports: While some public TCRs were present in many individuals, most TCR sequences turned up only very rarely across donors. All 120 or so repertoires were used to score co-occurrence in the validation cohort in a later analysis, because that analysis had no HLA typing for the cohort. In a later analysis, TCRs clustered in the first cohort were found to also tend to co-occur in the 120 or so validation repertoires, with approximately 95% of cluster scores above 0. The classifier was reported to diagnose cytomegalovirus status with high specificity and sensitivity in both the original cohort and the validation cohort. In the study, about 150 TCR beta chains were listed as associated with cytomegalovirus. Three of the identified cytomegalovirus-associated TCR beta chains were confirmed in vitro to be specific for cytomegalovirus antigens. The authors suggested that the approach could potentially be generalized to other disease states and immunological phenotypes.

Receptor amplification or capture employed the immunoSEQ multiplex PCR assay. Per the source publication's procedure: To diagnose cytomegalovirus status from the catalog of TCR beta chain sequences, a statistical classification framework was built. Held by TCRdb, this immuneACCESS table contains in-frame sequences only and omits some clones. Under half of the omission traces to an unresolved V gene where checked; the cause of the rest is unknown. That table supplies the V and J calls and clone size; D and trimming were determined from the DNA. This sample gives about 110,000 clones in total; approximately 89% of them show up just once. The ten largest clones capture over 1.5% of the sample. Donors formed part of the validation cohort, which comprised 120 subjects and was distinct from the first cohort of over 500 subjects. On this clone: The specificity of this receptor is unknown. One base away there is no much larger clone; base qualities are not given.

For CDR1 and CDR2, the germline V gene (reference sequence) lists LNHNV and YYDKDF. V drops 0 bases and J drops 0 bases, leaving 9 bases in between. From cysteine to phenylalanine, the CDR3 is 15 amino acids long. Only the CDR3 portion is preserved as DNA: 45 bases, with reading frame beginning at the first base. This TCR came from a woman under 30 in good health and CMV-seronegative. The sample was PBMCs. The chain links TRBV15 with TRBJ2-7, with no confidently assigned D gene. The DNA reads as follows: TGTGCCACCAGCAGAGACAGGCTGAGCTCCTACGAGCAGTACTTC. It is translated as CATSRDRLSSYEQYF.